This T cell receptor beta chain derives from a study of quantifying T cell responses using KT2 cells. Overall study: TCR alpha and beta constant-region primers primed reverse transcription of RNA.

Unfractionated PBMC were spiked with known numbers of KT2 clone cells. CDR1 and CDR2 from the germline V gene are SQVTM and ANQGSEA. Trimming left V 7 bases short and J 1 base short, with 16 bases between. This CDR3 region has 14 residues. This clonotype occurred a few times. A single-stranded UMI oligo with SP2 sequence was ligated to cDNA 3' ends. An equimolar mix of RC1.1 and RC1.2 primed the beta chain across TRBC1 and TRBC2. MiXCR, applied by TCRdb to the UMI-ligation and nested PCR reads, yields one record per CDR3 protein. The sample carries 39,000 or so distinct CDR3 sequences, about a sixth recorded once.

The V call is TRBV29-1, the J call TRBJ1-2, with TRBD1 as a possible D gene (5 bases). What was sequenced was PBMCs spiked with cells of the T cell clone KT2. The sequence was obtained from a human donor. This CDR3 is CSGTPLGDNYGYTF. CDR3 sequence (DNA): TGCAGCGGCACCCCTCTGGGGGATAACTATGGCTACACCTTC. Using reference TRBV29-1 and TRBJ1-2 for the parts outside the CDR3, the full variable domain is SAVISQKPSRDICQRGTSLTIQCQVDSQVTMMFWYRQQPGQSLTLIATANQGSEATYESGFVIDKFPISRPNLTFSTLTVSNMSPEDSSIYLCSGTPLGDNYGYTFGSGTRLTVV.